This T cell receptor (beta chain) was recorded in a study of CD8 T cells in ankylosing spondylitis. Regarding the study as a whole: Made up of 7 to 9 highly homologous variants, a TCR beta motif appeared characteristic of ankylosing spondylitis blood. Disease-linked clones proved CD8+ and comparatively uncommon in peripheral blood. The study looked at matched synovial fluid samples from ankylosing spondylitis patients. Disease-linked clones were reported to be significantly enriched there.

Only a few counts were recorded for this clonotype. Its specificity is unknown. CDR3 length: 13 amino acids. Looked up from germline, CDR1 is ENHRY and CDR2 is SYGVKD. Each TCR beta library was made by quantitative 5'-RACE that incorporated molecular barcodes. TCRdb analysed the 5' RACE reads with MiXCR anew, one entry per CDR3 protein. Found here are about 250,000 distinct CDR3 sequences, about 30% of them singletons; the top ten hold 4% to 5%. Sample: blood, either unsorted or a sorted T cell fraction (not recorded which). J is TRBJ2-5 and V is TRBV10-3; TRBD2 might be the D (7 bases). The receptor was isolated from a male donor with ankylosing spondylitis or in good health (not recorded which). The DNA for the CDR3 is TGTGTCAGCCGGGGGGCCCCACAAGAGACCCAGTACTTC. Encoded protein: CVSRGAPQETQYF.